This section outlines one TCR beta chain sequence together with its context. Its specificity is not known. The treatment here: oral pan-JAK inhibitor, 5-10 mg twice daily. The data are from a study of CD8+ T cells in alopecia areata. Findings and limits, study-wide: TCRs were shared less clearly across patients than in mice, possibly for HLA-related reasons. Many of the expanded lesional clones endured in scalp and blood while on tofacitinib. Scalp lesions, especially in alopecia totalis/universalis, had higher clonality than normal scalp.

As the sequencing template, cDNA was produced by extracting RNA and reverse transcribing it. Measured with immunoSEQ multiplex PCR; TCRdb has only the in-frame clones, and not every one. The profile shows 200,000 to 250,000 clones, around 66% of them singletons. From germline, CDR1 is MGHRA and CDR2 YSYEKL. This CDR3 has 18 residues. The V end was cut by 4 bases, the J end by 2 bases, with 21 bases between. The sample was CD4+ T cells sorted from blood, taken at week 4, from a patient treated with tofacitinib. The chain recombines TRBV4-1 with TRBJ1-5; D gene uncertain. The receptor's source is a human donor with alopecia areata. CDR3 DNA sequence: TGCGCCAGCAGCCCAGGAAACACCCAGGCGTTCGGCAATCAGCCCCAGCATTTT. This gives the protein CASSPGNTQAFGNQPQHF.